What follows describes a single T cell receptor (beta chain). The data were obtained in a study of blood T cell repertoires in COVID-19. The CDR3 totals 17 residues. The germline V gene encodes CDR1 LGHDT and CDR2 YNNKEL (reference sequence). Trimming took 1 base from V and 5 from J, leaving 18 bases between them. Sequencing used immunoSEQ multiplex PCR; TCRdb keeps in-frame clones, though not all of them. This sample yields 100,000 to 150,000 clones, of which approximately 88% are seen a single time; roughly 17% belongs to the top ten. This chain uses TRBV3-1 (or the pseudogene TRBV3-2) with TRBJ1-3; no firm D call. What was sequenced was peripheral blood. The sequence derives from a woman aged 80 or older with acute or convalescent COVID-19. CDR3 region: CASSQVFGETLRNTIYF. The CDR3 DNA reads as TGTGCCAGCAGCCAAGTTTTCGGGGAGACACTCAGAAACACCATATATTTT.